The 13 T cell receptor beta chains below were found in one sample sequenced in a study of beta chain features in type 1 diabetes. The whole isolated RNA underwent reverse transcription, so sequencing captured expressed TCRB transcripts. Data came from immunoSEQ multiplex PCR; TCRdb stores just in-frame clones and leaves some out. The sample lists 350,000 to 400,000 clones; around 16% were seen once. Sequenced: naive CD4+ T cells from blood. The receptors here all came from a woman younger than 35 in good health.

V gene TRBV18 combines with J gene TRBJ2-3, with 9 bases that match TRBD2. The CDR3 contains 17 residues. With V trimmed by 3 bases and J by 4 bases, 11 bases remained unmatched. The germline V gene has CDR1 KGHSH and CDR2 LQKENI. This CDR3 reads CASSPPVVAGDADTQYF. The CDR3 DNA reads TGTGCCAGCTCACCCCCGGTAGTAGCGGGAGACGCAGATACGCAGTATTTT.

This clone was counted only a few times. The chain uses TRBV11-2 and TRBJ2-7, with D possibly matching TRBD1 (6 bases). CDR1 and CDR2 from the germline V gene are SGHAT and FQNNGV. Trimming pared 1 base from V and 5 bases from J, leaving 15 bases between. There are 15 residues in the CDR3. This CDR3 reads CASSLGQGNHHEQYF. The DNA of the CDR3 is TGTGCCAGCAGCTTAGGGCAGGGGAATCACCACGAGCAGTACTTC.

The table lists this clone with a few counts. The gene calls are TRBV6-5 and TRBJ2-7, with TRBD1 identical over 8 bases. The CDR3 spans 16 residues. V dropped 0 bases and J dropped 0; count of bases not matched to a gene: 4. CDR1 MNHEY and CDR2 SVGAGI come from the germline V gene. The CDR3 nucleotides are TGTGCCAGCAGTTACTCGGGGACAGGCATCTCCTACGAGCAGTACTTC. Translation gives CASSYSGTGISYEQYF.

In its sample, this clone was seen a few times. The chain joins TRBV9 to TRBJ2-7; 7 bases line up with TRBD2. CDR1 is SGDLS and CDR2 is YYNGEE in the germline V gene. CDR3 length equals 15 residues. V was pared by 5 bases and J by 3 bases, with 11 bases of the junction left unmatched. CDR3 loop: CASSEGAGAIYEQYF. In DNA form, the CDR3 reads TGTGCCAGCAGTGAAGGGGCGGGAGCCATCTACGAGCAGTACTTC.

This chain links TRBV19 with TRBJ1-5; D gene ambiguous. Trimming took off 1 base at V and 5 bases at J, with 6 bases between the two ends. The CDR3 has 13 amino acids. CDR1 and CDR2 from the germline V gene are LNHDA and SQIVND (reference sequence). The DNA of the CDR3 is TGTGCCAGTAGTATAGCGGGTTATCAGCCCCAGCATTTT. This gives the protein CASSIAGYQPQHF.

The chain joins TRBV7-2 to TRBJ2-5; 9 bases line up with TRBD2. Germline V gene sequence: CDR1 SGHTA, CDR2 FQGNSA. CDR3 size: 17 residues. Unmatched junction bases numbered 11, after V lost 1 base and J lost 5 bases. The CDR3 region has the DNA TGTGCCAGCAGCTTAGGAGGAGCCGGGACTAGCAGGGAGACCCAGTACTTC. Encoded protein: CASSLGGAGTSRETQYF.

V is TRBV5-1 and J is TRBJ2-3; TRBD1 matches 8 bases. Germline CDR1 is SGHRS and CDR2 is YFSETQ. The CDR3 runs to 16 residues. V was pared by 0 bases and J by 4 bases, with 7 bases of the junction left unmatched. This CDR3 is CASSLGSGRGPDTQYF. DNA of the CDR3: TGCGCCAGCAGCTTGGGGAGCGGCAGGGGGCCAGATACGCAGTATTTT.

This clone was seen more than once but under ten times. This rearrangement joins TRBV15 to TRBJ1-5, with D uncertain. Trimming stripped 5 bases from V and 6 bases from J, with 14 bases between. CDR1 is LNHNV, CDR2 YYDKDF, per germline (reference sequence). This CDR3 spans 14 amino acids. The CDR3 spells CATSSVTEAQPQHF. DNA of the CDR3: TGTGCCACCAGCTCGGTCACGGAGGCTCAGCCCCAGCATTTT.

The rearrangement links TRBV30 to TRBJ2-3; 10 nucleotides match TRBD2. Trimming cost V 3 bases and J 0 bases; bases outside gene matches: 6. Germline V gives CDR1 GTSNPN, CDR2 SVGIG (reference sequence). The CDR3 spans 16 residues. The CDR3 sequence: CAWSLAGASSTDTQYF. CDR3 bases: TGTGCCTGGAGCCTAGCGGGGGCCTCTAGCACAGATACGCAGTATTTT.

This chain uses TRBV13 with TRBJ2-1; 8 nucleotides line up with TRBD1. This CDR3 contains 16 residues. J was trimmed by 0 bases and V by 4 bases; bases with no gene match: 5. The germline gives CDR1 PRHDT, CDR2 FYEKMQ (reference sequence). CDR3 nucleotide sequence: TGTGCCAGCAGCTCGTGGACAGGGAGCTCCTACAATGAGCAGTTCTTC. Residues: CASSSWTGSSYNEQFF.

This clone has more than one count but fewer than ten. Here the CDR3 reads CAFGRGGETQYF. The DNA for the CDR3 is TGTGCCTTTGGCCGGGGAGGAGAGACCCAGTACTTC. The chain carries TRBV30 and TRBJ2-5, with D possibly being TRBD2 (6 bases). The CDR3 has 12 residues. Germline V gives CDR1 GTSNPN, CDR2 SVGIG (reference sequence). V lost 7 bases and J lost 4, with 13 bases in between.

This clone has more than one count but fewer than ten. V is TRBV29-1 and J is TRBJ1-4; TRBD1 matches at 8 bases. The CDR3 sequence is 13 residues long. Germline V gives CDR1 SQVTM, CDR2 ANQGSEA. After removal of 3 bases from V and 7 bases from J, the junction contained 4 bases not matched to a gene. The CDR3 DNA is TGCAGCGTTGAGGGACAGGTACCTGAAAAACTGTTTTTT. Translated: CSVEGQVPEKLFF.

This clone was detected a few times. This chain connects TRBV11-1 to TRBJ1-1, with D perhaps matching TRBD1 (5 bases). V lost 5 bases, J lost 4 bases, and 11 bases lay in between. This CDR3 is 13 amino acids long. CDR1 is SGHAT and CDR2 is FQDESV in the germline V gene (reference sequence). The CDR3 bases are TGTGCCAGCAGCCAAGGGGTTCCCACTGAAGCTTTCTTT. Residues: CASSQGVPTEAFF.